These 3 T cell receptor beta chains came from one sample sequenced in a study of T cells in women clearing cervical HPV infection. TCRdb's table, derived via immunoSEQ multiplex PCR, lists solely in-frame clones and lacks some. The sample has around 39,000 clones; the top ten hold under 6.5%. Source material: blood buffy coat. These receptors originate from a woman aged 18-70 years with a cervical HPV16 infection that either progressed to CIN3+ or cleared (not recorded which).

Concerning this clone itself: The sequence runs out 3 residues before the end of the CDR3; the remainder is reconstructed from the germline J gene. This chain uses TRBV6-2 or TRBV6-3 with TRBJ2-5; D call uncertain. Germline CDR1 MNHEY, CDR2 SVGEGT. The CDR3 is 13 residues long. Trimming removed 8 bases from V and 5 bases from J, with 15 bases in between. Partial CDR3 DNA: TGTGCCAGCGGAACCTCTGAACAGGAGACC. Protein: CASGTSEQET. The entire CDR3 reads CASGTSEQETQYF.

About this clone: The read terminates 3 residues ahead of where the CDR3 ends, so the germline J gene completes it. The chain is built from TRBV12-3 or TRBV12-4 and TRBJ1-2, with D possibly matching TRBD1 (6 bases). The CDR3 loop spans 13 amino acids. V dropped 3 bases and J dropped 5 bases, with 10 bases sitting between them. The CDR3 loop reads CASSLRDKYGYTF. The sequenced CDR3 bases are TGTGCCAGCAGTTTGAGGGACAAGTATGGC.

To note about this clone: The observed sequence ends 3 residues before the CDR3 terminus, with the missing tail filled in from the germline J gene. The rearrangement links TRBV7-8 to TRBJ2-7; D is unclear. V lost 2 bases and J 3 bases, leaving 11 bases between the germline ends. Germline CDR1 is SGHVS and CDR2 is FQNEAQ. This CDR3 has 14 residues. The CDR3 loop is CASSLYGRDYEQYF. Partial CDR3 DNA: TGTGCCAGCAGCTTATACGGTCGCGACTACGAG.